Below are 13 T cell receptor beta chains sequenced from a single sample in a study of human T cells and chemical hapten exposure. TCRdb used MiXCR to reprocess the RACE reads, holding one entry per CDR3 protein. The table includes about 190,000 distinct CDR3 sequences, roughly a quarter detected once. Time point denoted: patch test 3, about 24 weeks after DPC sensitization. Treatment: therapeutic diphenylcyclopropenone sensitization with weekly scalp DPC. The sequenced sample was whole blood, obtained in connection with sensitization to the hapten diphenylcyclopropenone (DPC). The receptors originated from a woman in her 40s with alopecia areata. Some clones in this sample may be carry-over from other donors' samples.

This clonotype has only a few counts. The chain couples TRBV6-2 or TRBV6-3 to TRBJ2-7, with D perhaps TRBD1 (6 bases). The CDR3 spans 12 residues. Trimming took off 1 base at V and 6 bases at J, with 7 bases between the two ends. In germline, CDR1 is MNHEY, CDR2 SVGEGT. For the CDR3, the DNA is TGTGCCAGCAGTTACTACAGGGTCGAGCAGTACTTC. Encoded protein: CASSYYRVEQYF.

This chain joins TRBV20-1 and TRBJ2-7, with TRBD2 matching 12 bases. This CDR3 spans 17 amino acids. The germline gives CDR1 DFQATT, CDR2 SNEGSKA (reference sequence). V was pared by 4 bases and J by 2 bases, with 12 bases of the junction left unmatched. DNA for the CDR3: TGCAGTGCTACCGACATACCCAGGACTAGCGGGACCTACGAGCAGTACTTC. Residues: CSATDIPRTSGTYEQYF.

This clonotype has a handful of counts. The CDR3 loop reads CASSQDFHGGVNEQFF. The DNA for the CDR3 is TGCGCCAGCAGCCAGGATTTCCACGGGGGGGTCAATGAGCAGTTCTTC. The V gene is TRBV4-3, the J gene TRBJ2-1; 8 bases align to TRBD2. V dropped 3 bases and J dropped 6; count of bases not matched to a gene: 10. Germline CDR1 is LGHNA and CDR2 is YSLEER. There are 16 residues in the CDR3.

The CDR3 spells CSVEQETDTQYF. The CDR3 DNA follows: TGCAGCGTTGAGCAGGAAACAGATACGCAGTATTTT. J is TRBJ2-3 and V is TRBV29-1; the D is unclear. Germline V CDR1 and CDR2: SQVTM, ANQGSEA. CDR3 size: 12 residues. V lost 3 bases to trimming and J lost 3 bases, with 7 bases between them.

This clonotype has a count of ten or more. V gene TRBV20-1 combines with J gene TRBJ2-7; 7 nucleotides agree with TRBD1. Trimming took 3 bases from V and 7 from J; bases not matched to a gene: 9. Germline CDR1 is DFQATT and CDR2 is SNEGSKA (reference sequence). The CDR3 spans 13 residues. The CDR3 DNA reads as TGCAGTGCTAGCCAGGGGGAAGGTTCGGAGCAGTACTTC. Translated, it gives CSASQGEGSEQYF.

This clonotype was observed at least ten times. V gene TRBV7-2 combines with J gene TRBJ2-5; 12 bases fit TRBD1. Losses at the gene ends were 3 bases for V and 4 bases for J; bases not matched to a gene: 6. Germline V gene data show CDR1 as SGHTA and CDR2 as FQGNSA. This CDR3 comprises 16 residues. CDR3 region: CASSLGTGGYLETQYF. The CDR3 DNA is TGTGCCAGCAGCTTGGGGACAGGGGGCTACTTAGAGACCCAGTACTTC. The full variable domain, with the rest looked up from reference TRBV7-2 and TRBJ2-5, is GAGVSQSPSNKVTEKGKDVELRCDPISGHTALYWYRQSLGQGLEFLIYFQGNSAPDKSGLPSDRFSAERTGGSVSTLTIQRTQQEDSAVYLCASSLGTGGYLETQYFGPGTRLLVL.

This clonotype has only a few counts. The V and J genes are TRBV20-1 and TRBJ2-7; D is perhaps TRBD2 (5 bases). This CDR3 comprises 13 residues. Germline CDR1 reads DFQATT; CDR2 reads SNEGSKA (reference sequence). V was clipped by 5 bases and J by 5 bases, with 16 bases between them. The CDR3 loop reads CSAAPTSTNEQYF. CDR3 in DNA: TGCAGTGCTGCCCCTACTAGTACGAACGAGCAGTACTTC.

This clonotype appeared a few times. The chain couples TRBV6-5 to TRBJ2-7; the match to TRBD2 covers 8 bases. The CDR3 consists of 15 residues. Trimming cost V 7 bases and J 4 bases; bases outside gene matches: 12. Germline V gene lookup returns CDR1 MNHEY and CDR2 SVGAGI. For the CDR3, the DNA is TGTGCCAGCACCCGACGGGGGGGGCGCAGGTACGAGCAGTACTTC. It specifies CASTRRGGRRYEQYF.

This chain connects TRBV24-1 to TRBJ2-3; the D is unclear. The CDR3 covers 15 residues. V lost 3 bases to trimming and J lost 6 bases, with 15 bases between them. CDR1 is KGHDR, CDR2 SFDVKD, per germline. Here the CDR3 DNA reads TGTGCCACCAGTGATAACATGGCCCGGTCCGATACGCAGTATTTT. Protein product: CATSDNMARSDTQYF.

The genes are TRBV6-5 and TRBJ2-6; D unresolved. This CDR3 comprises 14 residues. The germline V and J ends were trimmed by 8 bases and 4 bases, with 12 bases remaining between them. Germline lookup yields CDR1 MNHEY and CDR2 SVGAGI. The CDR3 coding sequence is TGTGCCAGCGGGCTGGGGTACGGGGCCAACGTCCTGACTTTC. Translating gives CASGLGYGANVLTF.

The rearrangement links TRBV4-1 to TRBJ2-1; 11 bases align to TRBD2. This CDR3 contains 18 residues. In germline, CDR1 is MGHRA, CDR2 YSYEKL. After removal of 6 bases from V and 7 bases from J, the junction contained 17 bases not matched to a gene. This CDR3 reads CASRPTEIAGGPGNEQFF. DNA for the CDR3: TGCGCCAGCAGACCAACCGAGATAGCGGGAGGGCCTGGGAATGAGCAGTTCTTC.

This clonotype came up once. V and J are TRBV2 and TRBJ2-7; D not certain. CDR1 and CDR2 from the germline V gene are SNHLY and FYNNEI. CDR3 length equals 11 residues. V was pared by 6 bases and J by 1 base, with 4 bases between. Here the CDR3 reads CASRVSYEQYF. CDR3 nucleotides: TGTGCCAGCAGGGTTTCCTACGAGCAGTACTTC.

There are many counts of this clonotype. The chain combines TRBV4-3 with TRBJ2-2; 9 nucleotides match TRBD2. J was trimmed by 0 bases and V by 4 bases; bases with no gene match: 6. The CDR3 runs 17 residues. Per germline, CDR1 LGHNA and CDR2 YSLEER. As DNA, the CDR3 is TGCGCCAGCAGCCCGATAGCGGGAGAGCCGAACACCGGGGAGCTGTTTTTT. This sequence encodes CASSPIAGEPNTGELFF.